Shown below are 9 T cell receptor beta chains from a single sample sequenced in a study of blood T cell repertoires in COVID-19. Clones were read by immunoSEQ multiplex PCR, and TCRdb kept only the in-frame ones, dropping some. The sample lists around 140,000 clones; 75% to 90% were seen once. Sequencing used PBMCs or T cells enriched from blood (not recorded which). These TCRs come from a man between 60 and 70 years old who had recovered from COVID-19.

The CDR3 DNA follows: TGTGCCAGCAGTTCCCTGGGACAAAGCGAGCAGTACTTC. This codes for CASSSLGQSEQYF. This chain links TRBV27 with TRBJ2-7, with D possibly being TRBD1 (6 bases). V gave up 4 bases and J gave up 6 bases, with 13 bases separating them. The CDR3 contains 13 residues. The germline V gene encodes CDR1 MNHEY and CDR2 SMNVEV (reference sequence).

The chain joins TRBV10-2 to TRBJ2-3; 7 nucleotides align to TRBD1. Germline CDR1 is WSHSY and CDR2 is SAAADI. The CDR3 has 14 residues. Trimming removed 6 bases from V and 4 bases from J; junction bases left unmatched: 7. CDR3 DNA: TGCGCCAGCAGAGAGGAGAGGGGGCCAGATACGCAGTATTTT. Amino acid sequence: CASREERGPDTQYF.

CDR3: CSASWRGGNGYGYTF. The CDR3, as DNA: TGCAGTGCTAGTTGGAGAGGGGGCAATGGATATGGCTACACCTTC. V gene TRBV20-1 combines with J gene TRBJ1-2, with 7 bases aligning to TRBD1. The CDR3 extends over 15 amino acids. Looked up from germline, CDR1 is DFQATT and CDR2 is SNEGSKA (reference sequence). J gave up 5 bases and V 3 bases, and 12 bases lay outside the gene matches.

The chain recombines TRBV6-5 with TRBJ2-5; 7 positions agree with TRBD2. The junction had 6 bases not matched to a gene; V was cut back by 7 bases and J by 1 base. The CDR3 runs 14 residues. Germline V gene lookup returns CDR1 MNHEY and CDR2 SVGAGI. For the CDR3, the DNA is TGTGCCAGCACTAGCGGTATCTCCCAAGAGACCCAGTACTTC. Amino acids: CASTSGISQETQYF.

This clone came up a few times. The rearrangement links TRBV3-1 (or the pseudogene TRBV3-2) to TRBJ2-7; TRBD2 matches at 9 bases. This CDR3 spans 14 amino acids. Germline loops: CDR1 LGHDT, CDR2 YNNKEL (reference sequence). V shed 6 bases and J 5 bases; nucleotides not matched to a gene: 8. For the CDR3, the DNA is TGTGCCAGCAGGGTTAGCGGGAGTCAAAACGAGCAGTACTTC. Translated: CASRVSGSQNEQYF.

This clone appeared a single time. The genes are TRBV28 and TRBJ1-1; no clear D gene. Germline CDR1 MDHEN, CDR2 SYDVKM. This CDR3 is built from 11 residues. The V end was cut by 8 bases, the J end by 1 base, with 5 bases between. CDR3 sequence reads: CASLRNTEAFF. The DNA of the CDR3 is TGTGCCAGCCTCAGGAACACTGAAGCTTTCTTT.

Here the CDR3 DNA reads TGTGCCAGTAGTGATCAGGGCGGCCAGCCCCAGCATTTT. Its translation is CASSDQGGQPQHF. This rearrangement joins TRBV19 to TRBJ1-5, with a possible D match to TRBD1 (5 bases). Trimming removed 5 bases from V and 7 bases from J, with 12 bases in between. The CDR3 runs 13 residues. Germline CDR1 is LNHDA and CDR2 is SQIVND (reference sequence).

This chain's CDR3 is CASSWGQDNQPQHF. In DNA form, the CDR3 reads TGTGCCAGCAGCTGGGGACAGGACAATCAGCCCCAGCATTTT. V usage is TRBV6-5 and J usage is TRBJ1-5; TRBD1 matches 8 bases. Germline CDR1 is MNHEY and CDR2 is SVGAGI. V was clipped by 6 bases and J by 3 bases; unmatched bases: 4. The length of the CDR3 is 14 residues.

The chain carries TRBV5-8 and TRBJ2-7; D unresolved. The CDR3 has 11 residues. Looked up from germline, CDR1 is SGHTS and CDR2 is YDEGEE. Trimming took off 2 bases at V and 4 bases at J, with 4 bases between the two ends. Here the CDR3 reads CASSFLYEQYF. Written as DNA, the CDR3 is TGTGCCAGCAGCTTTCTGTACGAGCAGTACTTC.